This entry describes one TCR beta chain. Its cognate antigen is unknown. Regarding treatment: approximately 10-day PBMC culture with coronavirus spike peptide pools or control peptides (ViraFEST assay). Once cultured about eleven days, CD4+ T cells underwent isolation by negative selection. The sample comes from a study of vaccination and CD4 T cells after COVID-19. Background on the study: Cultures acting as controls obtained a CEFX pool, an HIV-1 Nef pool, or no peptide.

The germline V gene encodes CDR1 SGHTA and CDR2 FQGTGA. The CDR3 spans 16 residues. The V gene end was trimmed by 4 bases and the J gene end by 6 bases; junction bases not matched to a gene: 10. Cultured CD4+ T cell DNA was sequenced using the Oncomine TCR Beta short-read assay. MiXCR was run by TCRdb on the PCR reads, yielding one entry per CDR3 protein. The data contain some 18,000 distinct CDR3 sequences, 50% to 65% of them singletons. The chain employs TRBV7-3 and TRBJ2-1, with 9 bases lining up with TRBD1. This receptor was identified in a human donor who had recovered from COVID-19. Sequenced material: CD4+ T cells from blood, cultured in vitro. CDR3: CASSSLTGGGLNEQFF. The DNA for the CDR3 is TGTGCCAGCAGCTCCCTCACAGGGGGCGGGCTCAATGAGCAGTTCTTC.